This passage covers 21 T cell receptor beta chains from one sample sequenced in a study of chemoradiotherapy in HPV16-positive cancers. Here immunoSEQ multiplex PCR was the method, and the copy in TCRdb shows in-frame clones only, minus some. Among about 15,000 clones listed, 65% to 80% were seen once. Sampling took place from a patient who underwent chemoradiotherapy. These receptor sequences come from a human donor with HPV-associated anogenital cancer.

This chain joins TRBV6-1 and TRBJ1-4; unclear D gene. Germline assignment: CDR1 MNHNS and CDR2 SASEGT. The CDR3 has 14 amino acids. V dropped 1 base and J dropped 4 bases, with 7 bases sitting between them. This CDR3 reads CASSEGWSNEKLFF. The CDR3 nucleotides are TGTGCCAGCAGTGAAGGGTGGAGTAATGAAAAACTGTTTTTT.

This clone was seen more than once but under ten times. The chain carries TRBV25-1 and TRBJ2-5; D tentatively fits TRBD1 or TRBD2 (5 bases each). The ends were cut back, 1 base at V and 5 bases at J, with 14 bases in the middle. Germline CDR1 and CDR2: MGHDK and SYGVNS. This CDR3 contains 15 residues. DNA for the CDR3: TGTGCCAGCAGTGAATTAGGGGACCGGCGGGAGACCCAGTACTTC. Its protein is CASSELGDRRETQYF. Together with reference TRBV25-1 and TRBJ2-5, the CDR3 gives the full variable domain: EADIYQTPRYLVIGTGKKITLECSQTMGHDKMYWYQQDPGMELHLIHYSYGVNSTEKGDLSSESTVSRIRTEHFPLTLESARPSHTSQYLCASSELGDRRETQYFGPGTRLLVL.

The chain couples TRBV11-3 to TRBJ2-2; no reliable D call. V dropped 3 bases and J dropped 4 bases, with 12 bases sitting between them. From germline, CDR1 is SGHNT and CDR2 YENEEA. This CDR3 is built from 15 residues. The CDR3 is CASSLAGGFTGELFF. The CDR3 DNA reads TGTGCCAGCAGCTTGGCAGGCGGCTTCACCGGGGAGCTGTTTTTT.

There are a few counts of this clone. V is TRBV7-3 and J is TRBJ1-2; D ambiguous. Germline CDR1 reads SGHTA; CDR2 reads FQGTGA. Trimming removed 2 bases at V and 8 bases at J, with 15 bases between. The CDR3 runs to 14 residues. The CDR3 loop reads CASSLLPGVEGYTF. CDR3 in DNA: TGTGCCAGCAGCTTACTACCGGGTGTGGAAGGCTACACCTTC.

This clone was recorded a few times. The chain is built from TRBV5-1 and TRBJ2-2; D not resolved. CDR3 length: 14 amino acids. The V end was cut by 4 bases, the J end by 5 bases, with 12 bases between. The germline CDR1 and CDR2 sequences are SGHRS and YFSETQ. This CDR3 is CASSLQFATGELFF. In nucleotides, the CDR3 is TGCGCCAGCAGCCTGCAATTCGCGACCGGGGAGCTGTTTTTT.

The V and J genes are TRBV19 and TRBJ2-2, with D perhaps TRBD1 (5 bases). This CDR3 has 14 residues. Germline V gene lookup returns CDR1 LNHDA and CDR2 SQIVND (reference sequence). V lost 7 bases to trimming and J lost 5 bases, with 14 bases between them. DNA of the CDR3: TGTGCCAGTAAGATAGGGGCATATACCGGGGAGCTGTTTTTT. Protein: CASKIGAYTGELFF.

As regards this clone: Germline and junction disagree at one end, which may indicate a read error. CDR3 in amino acids: CAISERFF. DNA of the CDR3: TGTGCCATCAGTGAGCGCTTCTTC. The genes are TRBV10-3 and TRBJ2-7, with D hard to call. The CDR3 covers 8 residues. From germline, CDR1 is ENHRY and CDR2 SYGVKD.

This clone was counted a few times. The chain carries TRBV2 and TRBJ2-5, with D perhaps TRBD2 (5 bases). The CDR3 is made up of 15 amino acids. Germline CDR1 is SNHLY and CDR2 is FYNNEI. V lost 6 bases and J lost 5, with 19 bases in between. The CDR3 nucleotides read TGTGCCAGCAGCCGAAAACTAGGCCCCCTCGAGACCCAGTACTTC. This sequence encodes CASSRKLGPLETQYF.

This clone was found a few times. The rearrangement joins TRBV6-1 to TRBJ1-2; D is unresolved. The CDR3 loop spans 12 amino acids. Between the trimmed V and J ends, which lost 4 bases and 6 bases, there was a span of 9 bases. The germline V gene has CDR1 MNHNS and CDR2 SASEGT. CDR3 DNA sequence: TGTGCCAGCAGTGTGGGGATCGATGGCTACACCTTC. Protein: CASSVGIDGYTF.

The chain joins TRBV4-1 to TRBJ2-1; D might be TRBD1 (5 bases). CDR1 and CDR2 from the germline V gene are MGHRA and YSYEKL. V gave up 2 bases and J gave up 6 bases, with 11 bases separating them. This CDR3 is 14 amino acids long. The CDR3 reads CASSQPLRGNEQFF. The CDR3 nucleotides read TGCGCCAGCAGCCAACCTCTAAGGGGCAATGAGCAGTTCTTC.

The chain carries TRBV6-6 and TRBJ1-1, with 10 bases identical to TRBD1. This CDR3 has 14 residues. The V segment lost 4 bases and the J segment 5 bases; nucleotides outside the gene matches: 4. Germline V gene sequence: CDR1 MNHNY, CDR2 SVGAGI (reference sequence). CDR3: CASSWDRGETEAFF. CDR3 nucleotides: TGTGCCAGCAGTTGGGACAGGGGAGAAACTGAAGCTTTCTTT.

The chain links TRBV12-5 to TRBJ2-5; possible D gene TRBD2, 5 bases. V gave up 3 bases and J gave up 5 bases, with 10 bases separating them. Germline lookup yields CDR1 LGHNT and CDR2 FRNRAP. The CDR3 contains 13 residues. The CDR3 here is CASGFSSQETQYF. The CDR3 DNA sequence: TGTGCTAGTGGTTTTTCTAGCCAGGAGACCCAGTACTTC.

The rearrangement links TRBV5-1 to TRBJ2-1; 8 bases fit TRBD1. There are 15 residues in the CDR3. Germline loops: CDR1 SGHRS, CDR2 YFSETQ. Trimming removed 0 bases from V and 4 bases from J; junction bases left unmatched: 3. The CDR3 here is CASSLGGQGYNEQFF. For the CDR3, the DNA is TGCGCCAGCAGCTTGGGTGGACAGGGATACAATGAGCAGTTCTTC.

V usage is TRBV5-6 and J usage is TRBJ2-5; D remains ambiguous. V was trimmed by 0 bases and J by 4 bases, leaving 7 bases between them. This CDR3 spans 13 amino acids. Germline V gene lookup returns CDR1 SGHDT and CDR2 YYEEEE. The CDR3 reads CASSLDWGETQYF. CDR3 coding DNA: TGTGCCAGCAGCTTGGATTGGGGAGAGACCCAGTACTTC.

This clone occurred once. This chain links TRBV21-1 with TRBJ2-5; the listed D gene, TRBD2, was not tested against the DNA. TRBV21-1 is assigned pseudogene status. The CDR3 contains 19 residues. The CDR3 bases are TGTGCCAGCAGCAAGGGGCTAGCGGGACCTCTTTTCATACGAGAGACCCAGTACTTC. Amino acid sequence: CASSKGLAGPLFIRETQYF.

The chain uses TRBV5-6 and TRBJ1-1; 7 nucleotides line up with TRBD1. Trimming at V came to 3 bases and at J to 3 bases, leaving 5 bases not matched to a gene. Germline CDR1 and CDR2: SGHDT and YYEEEE. This CDR3 comprises 14 residues. The CDR3 coding sequence is TGTGCCAGCAGCTCAACAGGGGTGTACACTGAAGCTTTCTTT. It specifies CASSSTGVYTEAFF.

This clone was observed a few times. For the CDR3, the DNA is TGTGCCAGCAGCTATACCGGGACAGGGGGTTACGAGCAGTACTTC. It is translated as CASSYTGTGGYEQYF. The V call is TRBV7-8, the J call TRBJ2-7; 11 positions match TRBD1. J gave up 4 bases and V 4 bases, and 6 bases lay outside the gene matches. This CDR3 region has 15 residues. The germline CDR1 and CDR2 sequences are SGHVS and FQNEAQ.

This clone came up a few times. The chain carries TRBV28 and TRBJ1-3; weak D call: TRBD1 (6 bases). Trimming cost V 5 bases and J 8 bases, with 13 bases left between them. Looked up from germline, CDR1 is MDHEN and CDR2 is SYDVKM. CDR3 length: 13 amino acids. In nucleotides, the CDR3 is TGTGCCAGCAGTCGTACAGGGTCGGACACCATATATTTT. Translated, it gives CASSRTGSDTIYF.

In this sample, this clone turned up once. V usage is TRBV5-8 and J usage is TRBJ1-2; weak D call: TRBD1 (5 bases). Germline assignment: CDR1 SGHTS and CDR2 YDEGEE. V lost 4 bases, J lost 0 bases, and 13 bases lay in between. This CDR3 is 15 amino acids long. This CDR3 reads CASSRRDGPNYGYTF. CDR3 DNA sequence: TGTGCCAGCAGCCGCCGGGACGGACCTAACTATGGCTACACCTTC. Using reference TRBV5-8 and TRBJ1-2 for the parts outside the CDR3, the full variable domain is EAGVTQSPTHLIKTRGQQATLRCSPISGHTSVYWYQQALGLGLQFLLWYDEGEERNRGNFPPRFSGRQFPNYSSELNVNALELEDSALYLCASSRRDGPNYGYTFGSGTRLTVV.

This clone has just one count. The chain is built from TRBV5-1 and TRBJ1-3; no reliable D call. The V gene's germline CDR1 is SGHRS and CDR2 YFSETQ. This CDR3 has 14 amino acids. V was trimmed by 5 bases and J by 0 bases, leaving 9 bases between them. CDR3 nucleotides: TGCGCCAGCAGTGAGACCCGCTCTGGAAACACCATATATTTT. Protein product: CASSETRSGNTIYF. Full variable domain (rest looked up from reference TRBV5-1 and TRBJ1-3): KAGVTQTPRYLIKTRGQQVTLSCSPISGHRSVSWYQQTPGQGLQFLFEYFSETQRNKGNFPGRFSGRQFSNSRSEMNVSTLELGDSALYLCASSETRSGNTIYFGEGSWLTVV.

The rearrangement uses TRBV27 and TRBJ2-3; D not certain. The CDR3 is made up of 14 amino acids. CDR1 is MNHEY and CDR2 is SMNVEV in the germline V gene (reference sequence). Trimming pared 4 bases from V and 3 bases from J, leaving 11 bases between. CDR3 loop: CASSWAVGTDTQYF. CDR3 sequence (DNA): TGTGCCAGCAGTTGGGCAGTCGGGACAGATACGCAGTATTTT.